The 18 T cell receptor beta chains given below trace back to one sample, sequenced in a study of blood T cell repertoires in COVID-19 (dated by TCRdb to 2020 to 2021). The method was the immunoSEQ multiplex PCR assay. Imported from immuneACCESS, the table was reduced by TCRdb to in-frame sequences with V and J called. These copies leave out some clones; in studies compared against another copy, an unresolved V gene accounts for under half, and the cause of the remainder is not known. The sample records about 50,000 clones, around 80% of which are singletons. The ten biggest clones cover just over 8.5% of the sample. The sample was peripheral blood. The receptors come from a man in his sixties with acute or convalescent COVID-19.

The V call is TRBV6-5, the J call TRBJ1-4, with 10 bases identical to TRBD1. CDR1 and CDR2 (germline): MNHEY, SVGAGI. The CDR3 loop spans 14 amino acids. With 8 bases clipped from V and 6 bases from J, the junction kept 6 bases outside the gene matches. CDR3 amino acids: CASATGGMDEKLFF. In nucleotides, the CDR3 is TGTGCCAGCGCGACAGGGGGCATGGATGAAAAACTGTTTTTT.

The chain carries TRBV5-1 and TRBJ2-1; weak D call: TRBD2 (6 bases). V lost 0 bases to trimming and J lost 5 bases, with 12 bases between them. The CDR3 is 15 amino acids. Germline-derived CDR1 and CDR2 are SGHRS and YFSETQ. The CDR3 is CASSLGLVVDNEQFF. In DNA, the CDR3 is TGCGCCAGCAGCTTGGGACTAGTAGTCGACAATGAGCAGTTCTTC.

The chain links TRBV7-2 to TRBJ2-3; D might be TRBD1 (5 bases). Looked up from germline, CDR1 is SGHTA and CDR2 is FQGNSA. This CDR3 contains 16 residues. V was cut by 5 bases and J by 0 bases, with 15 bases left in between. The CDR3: CASSPQGATSTDTQYF. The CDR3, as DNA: TGTGCCAGCAGCCCCCAGGGCGCCACTAGCACAGATACGCAGTATTTT.

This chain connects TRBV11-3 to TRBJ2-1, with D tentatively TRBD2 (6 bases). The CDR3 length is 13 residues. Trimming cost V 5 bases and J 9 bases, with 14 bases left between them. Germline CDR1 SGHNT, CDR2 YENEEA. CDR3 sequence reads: CASSPRPAGEQFF. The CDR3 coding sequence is TGTGCCAGCAGCCCTCGGCCAGCGGGTGAGCAGTTCTTC.

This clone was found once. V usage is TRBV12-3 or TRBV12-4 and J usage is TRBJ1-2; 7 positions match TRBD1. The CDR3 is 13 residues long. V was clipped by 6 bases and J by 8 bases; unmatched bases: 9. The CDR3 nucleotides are TGTGCCAGCAGCCGGGGACAGCCCATAGGCTACACCTTC. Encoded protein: CASSRGQPIGYTF.

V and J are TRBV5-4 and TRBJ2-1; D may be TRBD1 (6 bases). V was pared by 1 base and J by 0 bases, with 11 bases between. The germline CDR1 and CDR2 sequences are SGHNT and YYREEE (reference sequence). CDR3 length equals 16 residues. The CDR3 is CASSLSGVSSYNEQFF. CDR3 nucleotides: TGTGCCAGCAGCTTGTCAGGGGTGAGCTCCTACAATGAGCAGTTCTTC.

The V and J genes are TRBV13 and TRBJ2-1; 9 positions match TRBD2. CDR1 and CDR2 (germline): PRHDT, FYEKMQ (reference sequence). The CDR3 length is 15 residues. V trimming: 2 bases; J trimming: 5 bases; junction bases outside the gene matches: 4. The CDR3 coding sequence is TGTGCCAGCAGCTTAATAGCGGGGGCCGACAATGAGCAGTTCTTC. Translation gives CASSLIAGADNEQFF.

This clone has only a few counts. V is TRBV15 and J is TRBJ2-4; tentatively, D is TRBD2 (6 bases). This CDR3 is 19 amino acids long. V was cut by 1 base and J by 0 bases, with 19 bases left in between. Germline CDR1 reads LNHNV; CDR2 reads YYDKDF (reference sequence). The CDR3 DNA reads TGTGCCACCAGCAGAGGGGGGGAGCCCTCAAGCCTAGCCAAAAACATTCAGTACTTC. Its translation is CATSRGGEPSSLAKNIQYF. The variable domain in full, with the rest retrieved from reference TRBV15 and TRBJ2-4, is DAMVIQNPRYQVTQFGKPVTLSCSQTLNHNVMYWYQQKSSQAPKLLFHYYDKDFNNEADTPDNFQSRRPNTSFCFLDIRSPGLGDTAMYLCATSRGGEPSSLAKNIQYFGAGTRLSVL.

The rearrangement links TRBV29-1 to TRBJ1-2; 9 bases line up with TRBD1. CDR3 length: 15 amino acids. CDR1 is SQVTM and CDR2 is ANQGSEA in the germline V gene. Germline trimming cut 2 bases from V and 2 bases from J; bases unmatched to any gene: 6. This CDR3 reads CSVEQSGQGNYGYTF. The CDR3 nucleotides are TGCAGCGTTGAACAGTCGGGACAGGGAAACTATGGCTACACCTTC.

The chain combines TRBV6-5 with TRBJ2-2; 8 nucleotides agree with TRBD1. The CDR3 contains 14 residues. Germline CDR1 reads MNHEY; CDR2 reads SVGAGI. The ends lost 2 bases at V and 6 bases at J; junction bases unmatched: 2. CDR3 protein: CASSYPTGAGELFF. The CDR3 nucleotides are TGTGCCAGCAGTTACCCGACAGGGGCCGGGGAGCTGTTTTTT.

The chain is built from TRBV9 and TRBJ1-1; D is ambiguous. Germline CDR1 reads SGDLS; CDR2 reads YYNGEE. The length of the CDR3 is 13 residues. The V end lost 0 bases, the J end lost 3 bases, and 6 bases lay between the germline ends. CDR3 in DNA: TGTGCCAGCAGCGTAGTTCCGTACACTGAAGCTTTCTTT. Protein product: CASSVVPYTEAFF.

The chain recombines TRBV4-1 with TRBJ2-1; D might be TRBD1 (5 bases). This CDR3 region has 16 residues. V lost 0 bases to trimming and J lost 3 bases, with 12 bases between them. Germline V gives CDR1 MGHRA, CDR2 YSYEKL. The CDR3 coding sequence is TGCGCCAGCAGCCAAGATCCTTTGACAGACTACAATGAGCAGTTCTTC. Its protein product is CASSQDPLTDYNEQFF.

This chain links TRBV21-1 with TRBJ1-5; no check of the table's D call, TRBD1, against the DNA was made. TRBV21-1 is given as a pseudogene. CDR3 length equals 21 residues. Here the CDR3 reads CASSKIRVGTAQLKGNQPQHF. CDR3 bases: TGTGCCAGCAGCAAGATTCGCGTCGGGACAGCTCAACTAAAGGGCAATCAGCCCCAGCATTTT.

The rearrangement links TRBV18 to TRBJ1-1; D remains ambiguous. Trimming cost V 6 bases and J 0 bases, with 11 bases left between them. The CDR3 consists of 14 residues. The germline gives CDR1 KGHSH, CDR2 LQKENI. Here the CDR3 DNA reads TGTGCCAGCTCCTCCGGTTCCATGAACACTGAAGCTTTCTTT. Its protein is CASSSGSMNTEAFF.

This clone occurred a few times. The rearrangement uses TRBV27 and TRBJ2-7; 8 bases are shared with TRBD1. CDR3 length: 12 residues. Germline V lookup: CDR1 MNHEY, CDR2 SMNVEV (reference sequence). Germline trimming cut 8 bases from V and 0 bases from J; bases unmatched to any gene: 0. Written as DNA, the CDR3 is TGTGCCAGCGGACAGGGCTCCTACGAGCAGTACTTC. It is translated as CASGQGSYEQYF.

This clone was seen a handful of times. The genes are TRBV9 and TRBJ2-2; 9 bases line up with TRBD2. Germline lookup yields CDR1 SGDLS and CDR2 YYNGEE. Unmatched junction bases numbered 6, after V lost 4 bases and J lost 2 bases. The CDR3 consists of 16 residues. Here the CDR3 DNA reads TGTGCCAGCAGCTCCCAAGCGGGGGGAAACACCGGGGAGCTGTTTTTT. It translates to CASSSQAGGNTGELFF.

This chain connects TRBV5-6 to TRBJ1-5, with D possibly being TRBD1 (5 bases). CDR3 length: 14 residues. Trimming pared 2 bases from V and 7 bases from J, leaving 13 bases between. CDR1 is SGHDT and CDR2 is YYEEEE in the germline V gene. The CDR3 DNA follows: TGTGCCAGCAGCTTTGGTATCAGGGCCCAGCCCCAGCATTTT. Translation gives CASSFGIRAQPQHF. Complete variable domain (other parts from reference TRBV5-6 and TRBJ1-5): DAGVTQSPTHLIKTRGQQVTLRCSPKSGHDTVSWYQQALGQGPQFIFQYYEEEERQRGNFPDRFSGHQFPNYSSELNVNALLLGDSALYLCASSFGIRAQPQHFGDGTRLSIL.

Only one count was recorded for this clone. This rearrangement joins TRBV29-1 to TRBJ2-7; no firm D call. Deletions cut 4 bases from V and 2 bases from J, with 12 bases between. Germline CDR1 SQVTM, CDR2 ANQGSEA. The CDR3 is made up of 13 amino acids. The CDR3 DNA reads TGCAGCGTTGGGGCAGGTATCACCTACGAGCAGTACTTC. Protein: CSVGAGITYEQYF.